Listed here are 21 T cell receptor beta chains from one sample, sequenced in a study of blood T cell repertoires in COVID-19. The data were produced by immunoSEQ multiplex PCR, yet TCRdb's version contains in-frame clones alone and is incomplete. The table shows over 250,000 clones, with around 89% occurring only once. Sequencing input: PBMCs or T cells enriched from blood (not recorded which). Every receptor here comes from a woman aged 45 to 65 who had recovered from COVID-19.

This chain joins TRBV28 and TRBJ2-1; unclear D gene. This CDR3 region has 16 residues. The germline CDR1 and CDR2 sequences are MDHEN and SYDVKM. The V gene lost 3 bases and the J gene lost 0 bases, with 12 bases spanning the gap. Here the CDR3 DNA reads TGTGCCAGCAGTTTCTTTCTCGGTAGCTCCTACAATGAGCAGTTCTTC. Translation gives CASSFFLGSSYNEQFF. Using reference TRBV28 and TRBJ2-1 for the parts outside the CDR3, the full variable domain is DVKVTQSSRYLVKRTGEKVFLECVQDMDHENMFWYRQDPGLGLRLIYFSYDVKMKEKGDIPEGYSVSREKKERFSLILESASTNQTSMYLCASSFFLGSSYNEQFFGPGTRLTVL.

Here the CDR3 DNA reads TGTGCCAGCAATCCAGGGAATTCCTATAATTCACCCCTCCACTTT. Its translation: CASNPGNSYNSPLHF. The chain recombines TRBV7-9 with TRBJ1-6; TRBD1 might be the D (5 bases). Trimming removed 7 bases from V and 1 base from J, with 11 bases in between. Germline values: CDR1 SEHNR, CDR2 FQNEAQ (reference sequence). The CDR3 loop spans 15 amino acids.

This clone showed up just a few times. This sequence joins TRBV7-2 and TRBJ1-6, with D hard to call. The CDR3 is 14 amino acids. Trimming took off 3 bases at V and 0 bases at J, with 3 bases between the two ends. CDR1 and CDR2 from the germline V gene are SGHTA and FQGNSA. CDR3 DNA sequence: TGTGCCAGCAGCTTGAGCTCCTATAATTCACCCCTCCACTTT. Translation gives CASSLSSYNSPLHF.

V usage is TRBV6-5 and J usage is TRBJ1-6; D gene unclear. The CDR3 length is 16 residues. The ends were cut back, 2 bases at V and 5 bases at J, with 13 bases in the middle. CDR1 is MNHEY, CDR2 SVGAGI, per germline. This CDR3 is CASSYNPHPDNSPLHF. CDR3 DNA sequence: TGTGCCAGCAGTTACAACCCCCACCCGGATAATTCACCCCTCCACTTT.

The chain combines TRBV7-2 with TRBJ2-1; possible D gene TRBD2, 5 bases. The CDR3 loop spans 14 amino acids. The germline V gene has CDR1 SGHTA and CDR2 FQGNSA. V was trimmed by 3 bases and J by 3 bases, leaving 9 bases between them. DNA of the CDR3: TGTGCCAGCAGCTTTCCCGGGATCTACAATGAGCAGTTCTTC. It is translated as CASSFPGIYNEQFF.

The J gene is TRBJ2-3, the V gene TRBV18, with 7 bases aligning to TRBD1. V lost 5 bases and J lost 6; bases outside the gene matches: 5. Germline V gene lookup returns CDR1 KGHSH and CDR2 LQKENI. The CDR3 totals 13 residues. CDR3 coding DNA: TGTGCCAGCTCAGATGGGACAGTTGATACGCAGTATTTT. This sequence encodes CASSDGTVDTQYF.

V gene TRBV18 combines with J gene TRBJ2-5; 8 nucleotides match TRBD1. V lost 0 bases, J lost 4 bases, and 10 bases stayed unmatched. The length of the CDR3 is 17 residues. From germline, CDR1 is KGHSH and CDR2 LQKENI. The DNA for the CDR3 is TGTGCCAGCTCACCACCGGTGCAAACAGGGGGAACAGAGACCCAGTACTTC. As protein: CASSPPVQTGGTETQYF.

The chain has TRBV7-3 and TRBJ2-3, with 11 bases aligning to TRBD2. The V and J ends lost 4 bases and 2 bases, in that order; junction bases with no gene match: 2. Germline V gives CDR1 SGHTA, CDR2 FQGTGA. CDR3 length equals 15 residues. CDR3 in DNA: TGTGCCAGCAGCTGGGGACTAGCGGTCACAGATACGCAGTATTTT. Translating gives CASSWGLAVTDTQYF.

This sequence joins TRBV9 and TRBJ2-2; no clear D gene. V shed 4 bases and J shed 1 base, with 8 bases lying between them. Germline V gene lookup returns CDR1 SGDLS and CDR2 YYNGEE. The CDR3 spans 14 residues. CDR3 protein: CASSPLRNTGELFF. For the CDR3, the DNA is TGTGCCAGCAGCCCCCTGAGGAACACCGGGGAGCTGTTTTTT.

The chain links TRBV9 to TRBJ2-1, with TRBD2 matching 7 bases. Per the germline V gene, CDR1 is SGDLS and CDR2 is YYNGEE. The ends lost 2 bases at V and 6 bases at J; junction bases unmatched: 8. This CDR3 contains 15 residues. This CDR3 is CASSVESGTLNEQFF. CDR3 DNA sequence: TGTGCCAGCAGCGTGGAAAGCGGGACCCTCAATGAGCAGTTCTTC.

V gene TRBV28 combines with J gene TRBJ2-7; D perhaps matches TRBD2 (5 bases). Germline assignment: CDR1 MDHEN and CDR2 SYDVKM. Deletions cut 2 bases from V and 0 bases from J, with 17 bases between. The CDR3 spans 17 residues. CDR3 in amino acids: CASSLLMGGRGSYEQYF. The CDR3, as DNA: TGTGCCAGCAGTTTACTGATGGGCGGACGGGGCTCCTACGAGCAGTACTTC.

J is TRBJ2-7 and V is TRBV28; 10 nucleotides match TRBD2. Germline CDR1 is MDHEN and CDR2 is SYDVKM. CDR3 length: 20 residues. Germline trimming cut 5 bases from V and 3 bases from J; bases unmatched to any gene: 22. The CDR3 spells CASSLLQGGTSGVAVYEQYF. In DNA form, the CDR3 reads TGTGCCAGCAGTCTTCTCCAGGGTGGAACTAGCGGGGTCGCCGTCTACGAGCAGTACTTC.

The gene calls are TRBV7-8 and TRBJ2-3, with 8 bases identical to TRBD1. CDR1 is SGHVS and CDR2 is FQNEAQ in the germline V gene. The CDR3 covers 16 residues. With V trimmed by 5 bases and J by 0 bases, 7 bases remained unmatched. For the CDR3, the DNA is TGTGCCAGCAGCCTAAGGACAGGGCACAGCACAGATACGCAGTATTTT. This codes for CASSLRTGHSTDTQYF.

The chain has TRBV6-5 and TRBJ1-5, with a tentative D call TRBD1 (6 bases). The CDR3 contains 15 residues. V shed 6 bases and J shed 6 bases, with 18 bases lying between them. Germline V gene data show CDR1 as MNHEY and CDR2 as SVGAGI. In nucleotides, the CDR3 is TGTGCCAGCAGGGCCATTGCAGGGGCCGCTCAGCCCCAGCATTTT. It encodes CASRAIAGAAQPQHF.

This chain uses TRBV28 with TRBJ1-2; 7 nucleotides match TRBD1. The germline V gene has CDR1 MDHEN and CDR2 SYDVKM. The CDR3 loop spans 13 amino acids. The trim removed 4 bases at V and 4 bases at J, leaving 3 bases unmatched. The CDR3 region is CASSSGGTYGYTF. CDR3 DNA sequence: TGTGCCAGCAGTTCAGGGGGAACCTATGGCTACACCTTC.

The chain has TRBV2 and TRBJ1-5; D is unresolved. Trimming removed 6 bases from V and 4 bases from J, with 10 bases in between. The germline gives CDR1 SNHLY, CDR2 FYNNEI. CDR3 length: 13 amino acids. The CDR3 reads CASSASRNQPQHF. The CDR3 nucleotides are TGTGCCAGCAGCGCCTCGAGAAATCAGCCCCAGCATTTT.

The CDR3 DNA follows: TGCAGTGCCGCGCGTGGTGAGCAGTTCTTC. Its translation is CSAARGEQFF. The chain recombines TRBV20-1 with TRBJ2-1; D remains ambiguous. V lost 6 bases to trimming and J lost 9 bases, with 9 bases between them. The CDR3 is made up of 10 amino acids. Germline values: CDR1 DFQATT, CDR2 SNEGSKA (reference sequence).

The chain combines TRBV29-1 with TRBJ2-5, with 10 bases aligning to TRBD1. V lost 0 bases to trimming and J lost 5 bases; unmatched junction nucleotides: 12. The CDR3 extends over 17 amino acids. The germline CDR1 and CDR2 sequences are SQVTM and ANQGSEA. This CDR3 is CSVEDLHGTGVRETQYF. CDR3 sequence (DNA): TGCAGCGTTGAAGATCTTCACGGGACAGGGGTACGGGAGACCCAGTACTTC.

The chain employs TRBV7-3 and TRBJ1-2, with D perhaps TRBD1 (6 bases). The CDR3 loop spans 14 amino acids. CDR1 and CDR2 from the germline V gene are SGHTA and FQGTGA. The ends were cut back, 1 base at V and 8 bases at J, with 14 bases in the middle. The DNA for the CDR3 is TGTGCCAGCAGCTTAATATCTGGGGGCGGAGGCTACACCTTC. It specifies CASSLISGGGGYTF.

The chain employs TRBV4-2 and TRBJ2-4; 12 bases align to TRBD2. Germline values: CDR1 LGHNA, CDR2 YNFKEQ. The CDR3 is 18 amino acids. J gave up 7 bases and V 0 bases, and 10 bases lay outside the gene matches. CDR3 in amino acids: CASSQDSTSGRRRNIQYF. The CDR3 DNA reads as TGTGCCAGCAGCCAAGATTCTACTAGCGGGAGGAGACGGAACATTCAGTACTTC.

The V and J genes are TRBV28 and TRBJ2-3; 7 bases are a match to TRBD2. Trimming at V came to 6 bases and at J to 2 bases, leaving 14 bases not matched to a gene. Germline values: CDR1 MDHEN, CDR2 SYDVKM. This CDR3 region has 17 residues. The CDR3 DNA reads as TGTGCCAGCAGGAAGGGTGGGGCTAGCGGACTCACAGATACGCAGTATTTT. It translates to CASRKGGASGLTDTQYF.